Each of the 19 T cell receptor beta chains below was sequenced from the same sample in a study of cytotoxic CD8 clonotypes in ibrutinib-treated CLL. TCRdb's table, derived via immunoSEQ multiplex PCR, lists solely in-frame clones and lacks some. The profile shows approximately 100,000 clones, 70% to 80% of them singletons. The sample in question was PBMCs, obtained after 12 months of ibrutinib treatment. The receptors derive from a human donor with chronic lymphocytic leukemia.

The J gene is TRBJ1-2, the V gene TRBV10-3; D remains ambiguous. The CDR3 is made up of 14 amino acids. In germline, CDR1 is ENHRY, CDR2 SYGVKD. Trimming stripped 6 bases from V and 5 bases from J, with 16 bases between. The CDR3 nucleotides read TGTGCCATCAGCGTTGACCCAAAACTTTATGGCTACACCTTC. Encoded protein: CAISVDPKLYGYTF.

The V call is TRBV30, the J call TRBJ1-5, with D unclear. V lost 0 bases and J lost 5, with 8 bases in between. Germline CDR1 is GTSNPN and CDR2 is SVGIG (reference sequence). CDR3 length equals 13 residues. Here the CDR3 DNA reads TGTGCCTGGAGTGTAGACGGGGATCAGCCCCAGCATTTT. Amino acids: CAWSVDGDQPQHF. Drawing the rest from reference TRBV30 and TRBJ1-5, the complete variable domain is SQTIHQWPATLVQPVGSPLSLECTVEGTSNPNLYWYRQAAGRGLQLLFYSVGIGQISSEVPQNLSASRPQDRQFILSSKKLLLSDSGFYLCAWSVDGDQPQHFGDGTRLSIL.

The rearrangement links TRBV9 to TRBJ2-6, with D possibly being TRBD1 or TRBD2 (5 bases each). Trimming shortened V by 0 bases and J by 2 bases, and 12 bases separated the two germline ends. Looked up from germline, CDR1 is SGDLS and CDR2 is YYNGEE. The length of the CDR3 is 17 residues. The CDR3: CASSVGGVATGANVLTF. The DNA for the CDR3 is TGTGCCAGCAGCGTAGGAGGGGTTGCCACTGGGGCCAACGTCCTGACTTTC.

This clone has only a few counts. V and J are TRBV6-5 and TRBJ1-1; D uncertain. The ends were cut back, 4 bases at V and 1 base at J, with 7 bases in the middle. CDR1 MNHEY and CDR2 SVGAGI come from the germline V gene. This CDR3 region has 13 residues. The CDR3 DNA is TGTGCCAGCAGTTCCACACCGAACACTGAAGCTTTCTTT. The encoded protein is CASSSTPNTEAFF.

The chain joins TRBV10-3 to TRBJ2-3, with TRBD2 as a possible D gene (6 bases). The CDR3 runs to 14 residues. Germline V gene sequence: CDR1 ENHRY, CDR2 SYGVKD. V was clipped by 5 bases and J by 5 bases, with 14 bases between them. DNA of the CDR3: TGTGCCATCAGTCTTGGGACTTGGGGAGATACGCAGTATTTT. Translated, it gives CAISLGTWGDTQYF.

The V gene is TRBV19, the J gene TRBJ2-7; 7 bases line up with TRBD1. The CDR3 sequence is 17 residues long. V gave up 0 bases and J gave up 0 bases; unmatched junction bases: 8. The germline CDR1 and CDR2 sequences are LNHDA and SQIVND (reference sequence). CDR3 nucleotide sequence: TGTGCCAGTAGTATAGACGCCCGGGACAGTATCTCCTACGAGCAGTACTTC. Protein product: CASSIDARDSISYEQYF.

The chain is built from TRBV4-2 and TRBJ1-1, with 8 bases lining up with TRBD1. Germline CDR1 and CDR2: LGHNA and YNFKEQ. CDR3 length: 16 amino acids. V trimming: 1 base; J trimming: 1 base; junction bases outside the gene matches: 5. CDR3 sequence reads: CASSQVLGQANTEAFF. As DNA, the CDR3 is TGTGCCAGCAGCCAAGTACTGGGACAGGCGAACACTGAAGCTTTCTTT.

The V call is TRBV5-4, the J call TRBJ2-6, with 7 bases that match TRBD1. Trimming cost V 0 bases and J 3 bases; bases outside gene matches: 3. CDR1 and CDR2 (germline): SGHNT, YYREEE (reference sequence). The CDR3 sequence is 16 residues long. Here the CDR3 reads CASSLAWTGGANVLTF. The CDR3 region has the DNA TGTGCCAGCAGCTTGGCCTGGACAGGTGGGGCCAACGTCCTGACTTTC.

This rearrangement joins TRBV6-6 to TRBJ2-5; tentative D call: TRBD1 (5 bases). Per the germline V gene, CDR1 is MNHNY and CDR2 is SVGAGI (reference sequence). Between the trimmed V and J ends, which lost 2 bases and 7 bases, there was a span of 14 bases. The CDR3 extends over 14 amino acids. This CDR3 reads CASSYDGASATQYF. CDR3 bases: TGTGCCAGCAGTTACGATGGGGCCTCGGCGACCCAGTACTTC.

This clone appeared once. The J gene is TRBJ2-2, the V gene TRBV10-3; the D gene is possibly TRBD1 (6 bases). Germline-derived CDR1 and CDR2 are ENHRY and SYGVKD. There are 17 residues in the CDR3. V lost 0 bases to trimming and J lost 5 bases, with 16 bases between them. The CDR3 nucleotides read TGTGCCATCAGTGAGTCGCTACAGGGAGTTGGAACCGGGGAGCTGTTTTTT. As protein: CAISESLQGVGTGELFF.

CDR3 sequence (DNA): TGTGCCAGCAGTGACCCACTGAGCTCTGGAAACACCATATATTTT. Its translation is CASSDPLSSGNTIYF. J is TRBJ1-3 and V is TRBV6-1; D remains ambiguous. Germline V gives CDR1 MNHNS, CDR2 SASEGT. The CDR3 runs to 15 residues. Trimming removed 3 bases at V and 0 bases at J, with 9 bases between.

This chain links TRBV18 with TRBJ2-3; D uncertain. There are 10 residues in the CDR3. Germline V gene sequence: CDR1 KGHSH, CDR2 LQKENI. Trimming pared 2 bases from V and 8 bases from J, leaving 2 bases between. Written as DNA, the CDR3 is TGTGCCAGCTCACCAGTTACGCAGTATTTT. This codes for CASSPVTQYF.

This clone has only one observation. CDR3 sequence reads: CAIRTGISGDTQYF. DNA of the CDR3: TGTGCCATCAGGACAGGGATCTCCGGGGATACGCAGTATTTT. The J gene is TRBJ2-3, the V gene TRBV10-3; 7 bases line up with TRBD1. Germline V lookup: CDR1 ENHRY, CDR2 SYGVKD. CDR3 length: 14 residues. V was pared by 6 bases and J by 6 bases, with 9 bases of the junction left unmatched.

The chain employs TRBV29-1 and TRBJ1-5; D is possibly TRBD1 (6 bases). Germline values: CDR1 SQVTM, CDR2 ANQGSEA. Trimming pared 6 bases from V and 0 bases from J, leaving 12 bases between. There are 14 residues in the CDR3. In DNA, the CDR3 is TGCAGCGTGCTGGACAGCTATAGCAATCAGCCCCAGCATTTT. It translates to CSVLDSYSNQPQHF.

This clone was counted a single time. CDR3: CASSVKGAFTEAFF. CDR3 bases: TGTGCCAGCAGCGTAAAAGGGGCCTTCACTGAAGCTTTCTTT. The chain is built from TRBV9 and TRBJ1-1, with a weak D call TRBD1 (5 bases). In germline, CDR1 is SGDLS, CDR2 YYNGEE. CDR3 length: 14 residues. V lost 1 base and J lost 4, with 11 bases in between.

V usage is TRBV18 and J usage is TRBJ2-1; the D gene is possibly TRBD1 (6 bases). The germline V and J ends were trimmed by 3 bases and 3 bases, with 21 bases remaining between them. This CDR3 contains 18 residues. The V gene's germline CDR1 is KGHSH and CDR2 LQKENI. CDR3 region: CASSPKDSPYTVYNEQFF. The DNA of the CDR3 is TGTGCCAGCTCACCCAAGGACAGCCCTTATACCGTCTACAATGAGCAGTTCTTC.

V and J are TRBV29-1 and TRBJ1-1; 7 bases are a match to TRBD1. Germline-derived CDR1 and CDR2 are SQVTM and ANQGSEA. The CDR3 has 13 amino acids. Unmatched junction bases numbered 9, after V lost 7 bases and J lost 4 bases. The CDR3 DNA reads TGCAGCGGCCTGACAGGGTCCGGCACTGAAGCTTTCTTT. Translated, it gives CSGLTGSGTEAFF.

This chain links TRBV19 with TRBJ2-3, with D hard to call. The germline gives CDR1 LNHDA, CDR2 SQIVND (reference sequence). Trimming removed 4 bases at V and 1 base at J, with 6 bases between. The CDR3 has 13 amino acids. Here the CDR3 reads CASSNKGTDTQYF. As DNA, the CDR3 is TGTGCCAGTAGTAACAAGGGCACAGATACGCAGTATTTT.

The V call is TRBV7-2, the J call TRBJ1-2; tentative D call: TRBD1 (6 bases). There are 13 residues in the CDR3. V was shortened by 6 bases and J by 2 bases, with 10 bases between the two germline ends. Germline assignment: CDR1 SGHTA and CDR2 FQGNSA. DNA of the CDR3: TGTGCCAGCAGTGAACAGGGAAACTATGGCTACACCTTC. Residues: CASSEQGNYGYTF. The full variable domain, in which reference TRBV7-2 and TRBJ1-2 provide the parts outside the CDR3, is GAGVSQSPSNKVTEKGKDVELRCDPISGHTALYWYRQSLGQGLEFLIYFQGNSAPDKSGLPSDRFSAERTGGSVSTLTIQRTQQEDSAVYLCASSEQGNYGYTFGSGTRLTVV.